Sequencing of this T cell receptor (beta chain) was carried out in a study of cytomegalovirus exposure and HLA in healthy donors. It was with 60 Vbeta and 13 Jbeta primers that the PCR ran. TCRdb's table, derived via immunoSEQ multiplex PCR, lists solely in-frame clones and lacks some. Counted here are hundreds of thousands of clones, roughly 85% occurring once; the ten biggest clones make up 1.5% to 2%. CDR1 SGDLS and CDR2 YYNGEE come from the germline V gene. V was clipped by 5 bases and J by 8 bases; unmatched bases: 10. The CDR3 sequence is 15 residues long. The specimen sequenced was PBMCs. The clonotype was recovered from a man between 18 and 35 years old in good health and CMV-seronegative. This chain joins TRBV9 and TRBJ1-6; TRBD1 matches 7 bases. The CDR3 spells CASSGRGARDSPLHF. The CDR3 nucleotides read TGTGCCAGCAGTGGCAGGGGGGCCAGGGATTCACCCCTCCACTTT.